This passage covers 30 T cell receptor beta chains from one sample sequenced in a study of blood T cell repertoires in COVID-19. Profiling relied on immunoSEQ multiplex PCR, and the TCRdb table lists in-frame clones only, not all of them. The sample contains 250,000 to 300,000 clones, approximately 83% of which appear only once. The sample consisted of peripheral blood. Receptors originate from a woman in her sixties or seventies with acute or convalescent COVID-19.

The chain combines TRBV28 with TRBJ1-5, with D unresolved. Trimming took 2 bases from V and 2 from J, leaving 10 bases between them. CDR3 length: 15 residues. Germline CDR1 and CDR2: MDHEN and SYDVKM. This CDR3 is CASSLGVLGNQPQHF. In DNA form, the CDR3 reads TGTGCCAGCAGTTTAGGAGTCCTGGGCAATCAGCCCCAGCATTTT.

This clone was counted a single time. The V gene is TRBV6-5, the J gene TRBJ1-1; 9 bases are a match to TRBD1. This CDR3 comprises 14 residues. In germline, CDR1 is MNHEY, CDR2 SVGAGI. The V and J ends lost 8 bases and 9 bases, in that order; junction bases with no gene match: 13. CDR3 loop: CASLSRGQGSKAFF. In DNA form, the CDR3 reads TGTGCCAGCCTCTCCCGGGGACAGGGTAGTAAAGCTTTCTTT.

This rearrangement joins TRBV5-6 to TRBJ1-1, with 7 bases matching TRBD1. From germline, CDR1 is SGHDT and CDR2 YYEEEE. This CDR3 contains 15 residues. The V and J ends lost 4 bases and 5 bases, in that order; junction bases with no gene match: 11. The CDR3 DNA is TGTGCCAGCAGCCCTTTGACAGGGATTGAGACTGAAGCTTTCTTT. Protein sequence: CASSPLTGIETEAFF.

CDR3 sequence: CASSERGWGDRGRGYTF. In DNA, the CDR3 is TGTGCCAGCAGTGAGAGGGGCTGGGGTGACAGGGGGCGCGGCTACACCTTC. The chain combines TRBV25-1 with TRBJ1-2; TRBD1 matches at 10 bases. The germline V gene encodes CDR1 MGHDK and CDR2 SYGVNS. Trimming at V came to 3 bases and at J to 8 bases, leaving 15 bases not matched to a gene. This CDR3 region has 17 residues.

This rearrangement joins TRBV5-5 to TRBJ2-2; weak D call: TRBD2 (7 bases). Trimming took 1 base from V and 4 from J, leaving 11 bases between them. The length of the CDR3 is 15 residues. Looked up from germline, CDR1 is SGHKS and CDR2 is YYEKEE (reference sequence). CDR3 nucleotide sequence: TGTGCCAGCAGCTTGTTGGGAGGGGGCACCGGGGAGCTGTTTTTT. This encodes CASSLLGGGTGELFF.

The chain recombines TRBV7-9 with TRBJ1-5, with no clear D. The CDR3 extends over 12 amino acids. The V gene's germline CDR1 is SEHNR and CDR2 FQNEAQ (reference sequence). V was cut by 3 bases and J by 5 bases, with 5 bases left in between. The DNA for the CDR3 is TGTGCCAGCAGCTTCGAGCATCAGCCCCAGCATTTT. Translated, it gives CASSFEHQPQHF.

The gene calls are TRBV1 and TRBJ1-1. TRBV1 is given as a pseudogene. The CDR3 sequence is 15 residues long. The CDR3 sequence: CTSSHPGLMNTEAFF. The CDR3 coding sequence is TGCACCAGCAGCCATCCCGGACTCATGAACACTGAAGCTTTCTTT.

This rearrangement joins TRBV28 to TRBJ1-5; 9 nucleotides match TRBD1. The J segment lost 6 bases and the V segment lost 6 bases, leaving 9 bases of the junction unmatched. The CDR3 has 15 amino acids. The germline V gene has CDR1 MDHEN and CDR2 SYDVKM. CDR3 nucleotide sequence: TGTGCCAGCAGCTCTGGGACAGGGCGAGGTCAGCCCCAGCATTTT. Amino acid sequence: CASSSGTGRGQPQHF.

The CDR3 loop is CASSSHTESTEAFF. DNA of the CDR3: TGTGCCAGCAGCTCCCATACGGAGAGCACTGAAGCTTTCTTT. J is TRBJ1-1 and V is TRBV7-9; no reliable D call. CDR3 length equals 14 residues. The ends were cut back, 4 bases at V and 4 bases at J, with 13 bases in the middle. The germline gives CDR1 SEHNR, CDR2 FQNEAQ (reference sequence). The whole variable domain, filled in from reference TRBV7-9 and TRBJ1-1, reads DTGVSQNPRHKITKRGQNVTFRCDPISEHNRLYWYRQTLGQGPEFLTYFQNEAQLEKSRLLSDRFSAERPKGSFSTLEIQRTEQGDSAMYLCASSSHTESTEAFFGQGTRLTVV.

This chain connects TRBV3-1 (or the pseudogene TRBV3-2) to TRBJ1-1; D is uncertain. Germline lookup yields CDR1 LGHDT and CDR2 YNNKEL (reference sequence). Trimming stripped 4 bases from V and 0 bases from J, with 6 bases between. This CDR3 is built from 13 residues. The DNA of the CDR3 is TGTGCCAGCAGCCCATTTCTGAACACTGAAGCTTTCTTT. Protein product: CASSPFLNTEAFF.

The chain links TRBV5-5 to TRBJ1-4; D unclear. The CDR3 sequence is 15 residues long. V lost 0 bases, J lost 3 bases, and 9 bases lay in between. Germline V gene sequence: CDR1 SGHKS, CDR2 YYEKEE (reference sequence). The DNA of the CDR3 is TGTGCCAGCAGCTTGGTGGCGGGAGCTAATGAAAAACTGTTTTTT. This encodes CASSLVAGANEKLFF. The whole variable domain, filled in from reference TRBV5-5 and TRBJ1-4, reads DAGVTQSPTHLIKTRGQQVTLRCSPISGHKSVSWYQQVLGQGPQFIFQYYEKEERGRGNFPDRFSARQFPNYSSELNVNALLLGDSALYLCASSLVAGANEKLFFGSGTQLSVL.

This clone was detected only once. The junction differs from germline at one of its ends, possibly a read error. The V and J genes are TRBV6-2 or TRBV6-3 and TRBJ2-5; 8 bases fit TRBD2. This CDR3 is 18 amino acids long. Germline V gene lookup returns CDR1 MNHEY and CDR2 SVGEGT. The CDR3 coding sequence is TGTGCCAACAGTTACCGAATTACCGGGACTAGAGGAGCAGAGACCCAGTACTTC. Translated: CANSYRITGTRGAETQYF.

The chain carries TRBV7-6 and TRBJ2-7; 9 nucleotides agree with TRBD1. The germline CDR1 and CDR2 sequences are SGHVS and FNYEAQ. With 2 bases clipped from V and 3 bases from J, the junction kept 11 bases outside the gene matches. The CDR3 sequence is 17 residues long. CDR3 coding DNA: TGTGCCAGCAGCTTAAGGCCGGTGGGACAGGGCTACTACGAGCAGTACTTC. Translation gives CASSLRPVGQGYYEQYF. The full variable domain, its missing parts supplied by reference TRBV7-6 and TRBJ2-7, is GAGVSQSPRYKVTKRGQDVALRCDPISGHVSLYWYRQALGQGPEFLTYFNYEAQQDKSGLPNDRFSAERPEGSISTLTIQRTEQRDSAMYRCASSLRPVGQGYYEQYFGPGTRLTVT.

This rearrangement joins TRBV9 to TRBJ2-7; D is perhaps TRBD2 (6 bases). Germline CDR1 SGDLS, CDR2 YYNGEE. The length of the CDR3 is 13 residues. The V end lost 1 base, the J end lost 4 bases, and 9 bases lay between the germline ends. CDR3 sequence (DNA): TGTGCCAGCAGCGTAAATAGCGGATACGAGCAGTACTTC. Its translation: CASSVNSGYEQYF.

The J gene is TRBJ1-2, the V gene TRBV18, with 10 bases that match TRBD1. In germline, CDR1 is KGHSH, CDR2 LQKENI. Trimming cost V 0 bases and J 8 bases; bases outside gene matches: 3. This CDR3 has 14 residues. CDR3: CASSPPGQGKGYTF. The CDR3 coding sequence is TGTGCCAGCTCACCACCGGGACAGGGGAAAGGCTACACCTTC.

The CDR3 loop reads CASSDGQGHGYTF. The CDR3 DNA reads as TGTGCCAGCAGTGACGGACAGGGCCACGGCTACACCTTC. The chain links TRBV6-2 or TRBV6-3 to TRBJ1-2; TRBD1 matches 8 bases. There are 13 residues in the CDR3. The J segment lost 8 bases and the V segment lost 5 bases, leaving 7 bases of the junction unmatched. The germline V gene has CDR1 MNHEY and CDR2 SVGEGT.

The chain recombines TRBV7-9 with TRBJ1-2; 9 bases align to TRBD1. CDR1 is SEHNR and CDR2 is FQNEAQ in the germline V gene (reference sequence). V shed 5 bases and J 6 bases; nucleotides not matched to a gene: 4. The CDR3 is made up of 13 amino acids. The CDR3 nucleotides are TGTGCCAGCAGCCGGGGACAGGGCAATGGCTACACCTTC. Translated: CASSRGQGNGYTF.

The V gene is TRBV7-8, the J gene TRBJ2-6; the match to TRBD1 covers 9 bases. Germline V gene data show CDR1 as SGHVS and CDR2 as FQNEAQ. J lost 3 bases, V lost 1 base, and 10 bases had no gene match. The CDR3 runs to 19 residues. DNA of the CDR3: TGTGCCAGCAGCTTAGTGCGGACAGGGGAATCGCTTGGGGCCAACGTCCTGACTTTC. It yields the protein CASSLVRTGESLGANVLTF.

As regards this clone: Other DNA sequences in this sample translate to the same CDR3. V gene TRBV2 combines with J gene TRBJ2-7, with D tentatively TRBD2 (5 bases). In germline, CDR1 is SNHLY, CDR2 FYNNEI. The CDR3 is made up of 12 amino acids. The ends were cut back, 2 bases at V and 4 bases at J, with 6 bases in the middle. The CDR3 bases are TGTGCCAGCAGTGAACGAGGGTACGAGCAGTACTTC. As protein: CASSERGYEQYF.

The V call is TRBV6-5, the J call TRBJ2-1; 13 nucleotides agree with TRBD2. V was clipped by 6 bases and J by 7 bases; unmatched bases: 3. Germline CDR1 is MNHEY and CDR2 is SVGAGI. CDR3 length: 14 amino acids. The CDR3 region has the DNA TGTGCCAGCAGACTAGCGGGGGGGAAGAATGAGCAGTTCTTC. It translates to CASRLAGGKNEQFF.

This clone was counted between two and nine times. This chain uses TRBV5-4 with TRBJ1-2; TRBD1 might be the D (6 bases). The CDR3 has 15 residues. The germline CDR1 and CDR2 sequences are SGHNT and YYREEE (reference sequence). V lost 4 bases to trimming and J lost 3 bases, with 16 bases between them. CDR3 region: CASSTNREGDYGYTF. DNA for the CDR3: TGTGCCAGCAGCACTAACAGGGAAGGTGACTATGGCTACACCTTC.

This clone was recorded once. This CDR3 is also generated by other DNA sequences in the sample. The rearrangement uses TRBV5-5 and TRBJ2-1, with 7 bases aligning to TRBD1. The CDR3 runs to 15 residues. Per germline, CDR1 SGHKS and CDR2 YYEKEE (reference sequence). Trimming cost V 0 bases and J 2 bases; bases outside gene matches: 2. This chain's CDR3 is CASSLGQGPYNEQFF. The CDR3 bases are TGTGCCAGCAGCTTGGGACAGGGACCCTACAATGAGCAGTTCTTC. The full variable domain, completed using reference TRBV5-5 and TRBJ2-1, is DAGVTQSPTHLIKTRGQQVTLRCSPISGHKSVSWYQQVLGQGPQFIFQYYEKEERGRGNFPDRFSARQFPNYSSELNVNALLLGDSALYLCASSLGQGPYNEQFFGPGTRLTVL.

The V and J genes are TRBV6-5 and TRBJ1-2, with D possibly TRBD1 on 6 matching bases. The CDR3 sequence is 14 residues long. Trimming pared 2 bases from V and 7 bases from J, leaving 14 bases between. Germline loops: CDR1 MNHEY, CDR2 SVGAGI. CDR3 sequence: CASSYARQVRGYTF. In nucleotides, the CDR3 is TGTGCCAGCAGTTACGCCCGACAGGTCCGTGGCTACACCTTC.

The genes are TRBV7-9 and TRBJ1-5; D possibly corresponds to TRBD1 (5 bases). CDR1 and CDR2 (germline): SEHNR, FQNEAQ (reference sequence). V lost 5 bases and J lost 9, with 14 bases in between. The CDR3 runs to 13 residues. The DNA for the CDR3 is TGTGCCAGCAGCCAAGACAGCCTAAGGCCCCAGCATTTT. This translates into CASSQDSLRPQHF.

The rearrangement joins TRBV12-3 or TRBV12-4 to TRBJ1-6; D may be TRBD1 (6 bases). This CDR3 has 12 amino acids. V was pared by 5 bases and J by 12 bases, with 11 bases between. The CDR3 sequence is CASSETGLPLHF. CDR3 coding DNA: TGTGCCAGCAGTGAAACAGGGTTACCCCTCCACTTT.

V gene TRBV15 combines with J gene TRBJ2-7; 9 bases map to TRBD1. Germline CDR1 LNHNV, CDR2 YYDKDF (reference sequence). J gave up 3 bases and V 1 base, and 4 bases lay outside the gene matches. The CDR3 is made up of 15 amino acids. This chain's CDR3 is CATSRARDRVYEQYF. Written as DNA, the CDR3 is TGTGCCACCAGCAGAGCCAGGGACAGGGTCTACGAGCAGTACTTC.

This clone was counted a few times. The chain carries TRBV5-1 and TRBJ2-2; TRBD1 is a possible D gene (6 bases). This CDR3 region has 15 residues. Trimming removed 0 bases from V and 3 bases from J, with 9 bases in between. From germline, CDR1 is SGHRS and CDR2 YFSETQ. The CDR3 coding sequence is TGCGCCAGCAGCTTGGAAGGGGGTTACACCGGGGAGCTGTTTTTT. Its translation is CASSLEGGYTGELFF.

The rearrangement uses TRBV6-5 and TRBJ1-2; D possibly corresponds to TRBD1 (5 bases). The CDR3 is 13 residues long. Trimming took off 6 bases at V and 3 bases at J, with 11 bases between the two ends. The germline V gene encodes CDR1 MNHEY and CDR2 SVGAGI. The CDR3 nucleotides read TGTGCCAGCAGCCCGGCGGGGGACTATGGCTACACCTTC. Its translation is CASSPAGDYGYTF.

This clone was recorded once. This chain links TRBV9 with TRBJ2-2; the D gene is possibly TRBD2 (7 bases). The CDR3 is 15 residues long. Trimming removed 4 bases at V and 3 bases at J, with 13 bases between. Germline loops: CDR1 SGDLS, CDR2 YYNGEE. CDR3 bases: TGTGCCAGCAGCCAGGGGAGCGGGGACACCGGGGAGCTGTTTTTT. Translating it yields CASSQGSGDTGELFF.

This rearrangement joins TRBV6-5 to TRBJ2-3, with 12 bases fitting TRBD2. Unmatched junction bases numbered 9, after V lost 6 bases and J lost 8 bases. Looked up from germline, CDR1 is MNHEY and CDR2 is SVGAGI. This CDR3 region has 15 residues. The CDR3 DNA reads TGTGCCAGCAGCTCCCTAGCGGGGGGGCGGGTTACGCAGTATTTT. As protein: CASSSLAGGRVTQYF.